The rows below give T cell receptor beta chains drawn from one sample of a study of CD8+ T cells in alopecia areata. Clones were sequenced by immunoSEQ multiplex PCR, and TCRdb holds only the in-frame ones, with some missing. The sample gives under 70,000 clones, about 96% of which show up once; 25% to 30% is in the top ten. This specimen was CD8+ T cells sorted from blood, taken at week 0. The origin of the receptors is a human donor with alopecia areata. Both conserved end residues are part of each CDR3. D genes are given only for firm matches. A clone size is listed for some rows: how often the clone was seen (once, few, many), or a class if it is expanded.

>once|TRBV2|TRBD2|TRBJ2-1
TGTGCCAGCAGTGAAGGGACTAGTTGGTTCTATGAGCAGTTCTTC
CASSEGTSWFYEQFF
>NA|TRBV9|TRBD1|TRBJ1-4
TGTGCCAGCAGCGCGGACAGGGAGGGTTCGACTAATGAAAAACTGTTTTTT
CASSADREGSTNEKLFF
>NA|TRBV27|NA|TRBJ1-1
TGTGCCAGCAGCTGGACAGCGAACACTGAAGCTTTCTTT
CASSWTANTEAFF
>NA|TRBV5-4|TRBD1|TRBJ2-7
TGTGCCAGCAGCTCCGACAGGGGGCACCTCGAGCAGTACTTC
CASSSDRGHLEQYF
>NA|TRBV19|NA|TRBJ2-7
TGTGCCAGTAGTATAGATGTGGGCGAGGCGAGTTACGAGCAGTACTTC
CASSIDVGEASYEQYF
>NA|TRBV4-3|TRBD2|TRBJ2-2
TGCGCCAGCAGCCAAGACGAGACTAGCGGGGGGCACGGGGAGCTGTTTTTT
CASSQDETSGGHGELFF
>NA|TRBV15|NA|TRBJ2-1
TGTGCCACCAGCGAACCGGGGTACAATGAGCAGTTCTTC
CATSEPGYNEQFF
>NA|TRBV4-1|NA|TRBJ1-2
TGTGCCAGCAGCCAAGGTGGACAGAACTATGGCTACACCTTC
CASSQGGQNYGYTF
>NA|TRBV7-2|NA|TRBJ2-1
TGTGCCAGCAGCTTAGGGGGGCCAAGGCCGTCCTACAATGAGCAGTTCTTC
CASSLGGPRPSYNEQFF
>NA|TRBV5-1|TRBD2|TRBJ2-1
TGCGCCAGCAGCTTGAGGGCGGGGGACGGTAATGAGCAGTTCTTC
CASSLRAGDGNEQFF
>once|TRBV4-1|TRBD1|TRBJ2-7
TGCGCCAGCAGCCAAGAGCAGGGGGTCTACGAGCAGTACTTC
CASSQEQGVYEQYF
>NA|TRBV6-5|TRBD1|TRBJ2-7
TGTGCCAGCAGGCCGGGACAGGTTTTCGAGCAGTACTTC
CASRPGQVFEQYF
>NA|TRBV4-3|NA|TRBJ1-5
TGCGCCAGCAGCCAAGATAGGGGTGTAATCCATCAGCCCCAGCATTTT
CASSQDRGVIHQPQHF
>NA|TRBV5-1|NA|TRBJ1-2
TGCGCCAGCAGCTTGGACCTTGGGGGTGGCTACACCTTC
CASSLDLGGGYTF
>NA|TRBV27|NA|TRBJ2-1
TGTGCCAGCATGGGTTTCGCCTACAATGAGCAGTTCTTC
CASMGFAYNEQFF
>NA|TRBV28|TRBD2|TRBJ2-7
TGTGCCAGCAGTTTACCCGGACTAGCGGGGGCCTACGAGCAGTACTTC
CASSLPGLAGAYEQYF
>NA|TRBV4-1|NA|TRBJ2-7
TGCGCCAGCAGCCACGTCGAACTAGTGAGGGAGCAGTACTTC
CASSHVELVREQYF
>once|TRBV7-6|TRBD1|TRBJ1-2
TGTGCCAGCAGCTTAGACAGGGGCGGAGGCTACACCTTC
CASSLDRGGGYTF
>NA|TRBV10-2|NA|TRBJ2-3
TGCGCCAGCAGTGTACTAGGGGATACGCAGTATTTT
CASSVLGDTQYF
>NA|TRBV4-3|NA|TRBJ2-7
TGCGCCAGCAGTCAAGATCTCGCGGCAGACGAGCAGTACTTC
CASSQDLAADEQYF
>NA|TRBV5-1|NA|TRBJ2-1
TGCGCCAGCAGCCCTACGGTGGGACATAACAATGAGCAGTTCTTC
CASSPTVGHNNEQFF
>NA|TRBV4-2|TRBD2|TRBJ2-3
TGTGCCAGCAGCCAAGATTCCAGCGGGGGGAGCACAGATACGCAGTATTTT
CASSQDSSGGSTDTQYF
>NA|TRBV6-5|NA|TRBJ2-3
TGTGCCAGCAGTTACTCGAGGTCTCAAGCCACAGATACGCAGTATTTT
CASSYSRSQATDTQYF
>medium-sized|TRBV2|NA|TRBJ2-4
TGTGCCAGCAGTGATACGGGGGCGGCCAAAAACATTCAGTACTTC
CASSDTGAAKNIQYF
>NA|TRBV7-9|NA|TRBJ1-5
TGTGCCAGCAGTTACGGTGGGGGTGATCAGCCCCAGCATTTT
CASSYGGGDQPQHF
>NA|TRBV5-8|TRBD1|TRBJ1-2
TGTGCCAGCAGCGAAGGGACAGGGATTTACTATGGCTACACCTTC
CASSEGTGIYYGYTF